This T cell receptor (beta chain) comes out of a study of CD8+ T cells in alopecia areata. Study as a whole: At a dose of 5 to 10 mg twice daily, oral tofacitinib was given to treated patients. Overall study findings and caveats: Scalp and blood retained many expanded lesional clones during tofacitinib. Association of baseline CD8+ expansion with response is uncertain owing to one nonresponder.

This clone has more than one count but fewer than ten. Its antigen remains unidentified. The treatment denotes: oral pan-JAK inhibitor, 5-10 mg twice daily. CD4+ and CD8+ T cells were sorted from PBMCs stained for CD3, CD4 and CD8. RNA was extracted and reverse transcribed into cDNA as the sequencing template. The repertoire was sequenced with immunoSEQ multiplex PCR; TCRdb's copy has only in-frame clones and lacks some. The sample consists of around 270,000 clones, 58% of them appearing once. Trimming cost V 1 base and J 9 bases; bases outside gene matches: 5. This CDR3 has 14 residues. In germline, CDR1 is MGHDK, CDR2 SYGVNS.

The chain links TRBV25-1 to TRBJ2-1; 8 bases map to TRBD2. The source of this sequence is a human donor with alopecia areata. This sample comprised CD4+ T cells sorted from blood, obtained at week 24, from a patient treated with tofacitinib. DNA of the CDR3: TGTGCCAGCAGTGAATGGGGGACTAGGAGTGAGCAGTTCTTC. Its protein is CASSEWGTRSEQFF.